The TCR beta chain described here comes from a study of cytomegalovirus exposure and HLA in healthy donors. Study information: The same platform used for the 666 first-cohort repertoires was also used for the 100 to 150 validation repertoires, as a later analysis reported. Study observations and caveats: Cytomegalovirus status was reportedly diagnosed by the classifier with high sensitivity and specificity. The finding came from a later analysis; first-cohort TCR clusters tended to co-occur in the roughly 120 validation repertoires. A list of approximately 160 TCR beta chains associated with cytomegalovirus was given.

Some clones are missing from TCRdb's copy, which holds only in-frame ones; the method was immunoSEQ multiplex PCR. The profile shows 95,000 to 150,000 clones, 90% to 97% of them singletons. As regards this clone: Antigen specificity is unknown.

Sequencing was done on a sample of PBMCs. This clonotype was obtained from a young man in good health and CMV-seronegative.

The DNA for the CDR3 is TGTGCCACCAGGGGTGGGGCCGGCTATGGCTACACCTTC. It encodes CATRGGAGYGYTF. This chain joins TRBV2 and TRBJ1-2; tentatively, D is TRBD1 (6 bases). Germline V gene data show CDR1 as SNHLY and CDR2 as FYNNEI. The length of the CDR3 is 13 residues. Trimming pared 10 bases from V and 4 bases from J, leaving 16 bases between.